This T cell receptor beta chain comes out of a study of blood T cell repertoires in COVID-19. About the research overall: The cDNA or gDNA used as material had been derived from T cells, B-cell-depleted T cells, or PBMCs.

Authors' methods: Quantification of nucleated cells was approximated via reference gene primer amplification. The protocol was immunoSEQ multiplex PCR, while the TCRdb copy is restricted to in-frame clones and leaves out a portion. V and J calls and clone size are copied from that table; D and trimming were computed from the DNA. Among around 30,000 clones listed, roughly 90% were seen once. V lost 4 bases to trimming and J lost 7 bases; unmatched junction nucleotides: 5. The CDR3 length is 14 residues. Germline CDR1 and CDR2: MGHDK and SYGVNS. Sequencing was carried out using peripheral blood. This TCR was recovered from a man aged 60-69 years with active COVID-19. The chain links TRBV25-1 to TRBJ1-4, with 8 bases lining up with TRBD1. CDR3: CASSVQGGIEKLFF. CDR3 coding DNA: TGTGCCAGCAGTGTACAGGGGGGCATTGAAAAACTGTTTTTT.